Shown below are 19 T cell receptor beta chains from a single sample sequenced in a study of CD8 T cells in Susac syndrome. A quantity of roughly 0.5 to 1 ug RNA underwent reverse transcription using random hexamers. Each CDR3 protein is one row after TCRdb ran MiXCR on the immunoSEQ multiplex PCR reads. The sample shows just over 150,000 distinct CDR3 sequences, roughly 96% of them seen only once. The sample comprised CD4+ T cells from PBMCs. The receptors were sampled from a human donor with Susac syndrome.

CDR3 loop: CASSVRLADYNEQFF. The CDR3 DNA follows: TGTGCCAGCAGCGTCCGACTAGCGGATTACAATGAGCAGTTCTTC. The gene calls are TRBV9 and TRBJ2-1; TRBD2 agrees at 9 bases. This CDR3 region has 15 residues. Trimming removed 2 bases from V and 4 bases from J; junction bases left unmatched: 4. Germline assignment: CDR1 SGDLS and CDR2 YYNGEE. Full variable domain (rest looked up from reference TRBV9 and TRBJ2-1): DSGVTQTPKHLITATGQRVTLRCSPRSGDLSVYWYQQSLDQGLQFLIQYYNGEERAKGNILERFSAQQFPDLHSELNLSSLELGDSALYFCASSVRLADYNEQFFGPGTRLTVL.

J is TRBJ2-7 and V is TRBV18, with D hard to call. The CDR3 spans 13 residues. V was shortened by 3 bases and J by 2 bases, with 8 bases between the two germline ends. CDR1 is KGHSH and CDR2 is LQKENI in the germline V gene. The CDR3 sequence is CASSPLDTYEQYF. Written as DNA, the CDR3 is TGTGCCAGCTCACCGCTCGATACCTACGAGCAGTACTTC.

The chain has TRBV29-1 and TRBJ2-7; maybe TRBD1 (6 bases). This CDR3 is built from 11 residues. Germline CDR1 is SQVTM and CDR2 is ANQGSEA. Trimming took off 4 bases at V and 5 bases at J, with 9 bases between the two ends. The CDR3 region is CSVAGQHEQYF. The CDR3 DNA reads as TGCAGCGTTGCGGGACAACACGAGCAGTACTTC.

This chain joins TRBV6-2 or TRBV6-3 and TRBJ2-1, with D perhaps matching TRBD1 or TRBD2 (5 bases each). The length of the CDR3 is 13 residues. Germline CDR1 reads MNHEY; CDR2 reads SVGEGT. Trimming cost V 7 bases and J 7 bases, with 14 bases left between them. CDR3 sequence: CASTPGTGNEQFF. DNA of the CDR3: TGTGCCAGCACCCCAGGGACGGGGAATGAGCAGTTCTTC.

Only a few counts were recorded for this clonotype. CDR3 region: CASSPGGIYYEQYF. The CDR3 DNA reads as TGTGCCAGCAGTCCTGGGGGCATATACTACGAGCAGTACTTC. The V call is TRBV25-1, the J call TRBJ2-7; D might be TRBD1 (6 bases). Trimming removed 5 bases at V and 3 bases at J, with 14 bases between. The CDR3 has 14 residues. Per the germline V gene, CDR1 is MGHDK and CDR2 is SYGVNS.

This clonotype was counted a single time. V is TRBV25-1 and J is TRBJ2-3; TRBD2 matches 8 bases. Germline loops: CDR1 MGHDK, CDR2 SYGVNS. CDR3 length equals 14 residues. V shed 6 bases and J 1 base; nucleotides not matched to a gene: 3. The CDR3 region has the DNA TGTGCCAGCAGGAATAGCGGGGGCACAGATACGCAGTATTTT. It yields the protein CASRNSGGTDTQYF.

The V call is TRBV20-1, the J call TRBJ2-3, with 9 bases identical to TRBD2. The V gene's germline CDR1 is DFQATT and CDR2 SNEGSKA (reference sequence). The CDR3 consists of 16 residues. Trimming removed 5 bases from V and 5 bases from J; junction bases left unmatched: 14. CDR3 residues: CSAAPSASGEQDTQYF. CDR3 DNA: TGCAGTGCTGCACCCTCGGCTAGCGGGGAGCAAGATACGCAGTATTTT.

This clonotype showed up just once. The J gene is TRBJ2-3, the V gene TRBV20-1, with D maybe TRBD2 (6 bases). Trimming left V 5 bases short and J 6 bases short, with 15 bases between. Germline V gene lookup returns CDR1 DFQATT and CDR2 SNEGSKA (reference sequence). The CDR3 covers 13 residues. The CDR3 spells CSAQKLAMDTQYF. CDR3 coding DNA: TGCAGTGCTCAAAAACTAGCCATGGATACGCAGTATTTT.

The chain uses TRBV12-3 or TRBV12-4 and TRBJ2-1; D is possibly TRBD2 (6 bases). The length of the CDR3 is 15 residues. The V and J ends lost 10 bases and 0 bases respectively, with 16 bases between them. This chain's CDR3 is CATRGAGSSYNEQFF. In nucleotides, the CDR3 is TGTGCCACCCGTGGGGCGGGGAGCTCCTACAATGAGCAGTTCTTC.

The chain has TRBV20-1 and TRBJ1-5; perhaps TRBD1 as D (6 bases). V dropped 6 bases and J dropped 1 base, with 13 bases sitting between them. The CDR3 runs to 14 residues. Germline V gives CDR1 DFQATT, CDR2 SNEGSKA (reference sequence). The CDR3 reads CSALDRLSNQPQHF. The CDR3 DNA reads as TGCAGTGCCCTAGACAGGCTGAGCAATCAGCCCCAGCATTTT.

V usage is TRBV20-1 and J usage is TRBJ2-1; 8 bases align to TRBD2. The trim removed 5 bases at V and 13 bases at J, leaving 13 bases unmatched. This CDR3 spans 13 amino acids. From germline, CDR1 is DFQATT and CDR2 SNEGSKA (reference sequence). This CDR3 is CSARRTAGVFQFF. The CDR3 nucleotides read TGCAGTGCTCGACGTACAGCGGGGGTCTTTCAGTTCTTC.

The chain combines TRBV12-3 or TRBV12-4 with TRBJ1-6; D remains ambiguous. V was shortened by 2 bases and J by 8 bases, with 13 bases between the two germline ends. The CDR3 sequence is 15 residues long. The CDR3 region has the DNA TGTGCCAGCAGTTTATCGGCGGACCCTCATTCACCCCTCCACTTT. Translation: CASSLSADPHSPLHF.

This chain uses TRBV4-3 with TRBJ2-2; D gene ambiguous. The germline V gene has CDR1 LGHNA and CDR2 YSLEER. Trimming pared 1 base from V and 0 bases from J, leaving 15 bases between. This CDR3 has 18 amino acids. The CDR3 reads CASSQARSGATNTGELFF. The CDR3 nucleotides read TGCGCCAGCAGCCAAGCCAGGAGTGGAGCCACGAACACCGGGGAGCTGTTTTTT.

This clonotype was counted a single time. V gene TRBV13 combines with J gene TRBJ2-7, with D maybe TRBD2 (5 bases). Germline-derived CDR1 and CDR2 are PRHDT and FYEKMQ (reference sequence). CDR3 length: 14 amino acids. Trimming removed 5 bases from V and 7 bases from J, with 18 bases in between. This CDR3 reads CASSLLGVVEEQYF. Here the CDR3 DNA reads TGTGCCAGCAGCCTTCTCGGGGTAGTGGAAGAGCAGTACTTC.

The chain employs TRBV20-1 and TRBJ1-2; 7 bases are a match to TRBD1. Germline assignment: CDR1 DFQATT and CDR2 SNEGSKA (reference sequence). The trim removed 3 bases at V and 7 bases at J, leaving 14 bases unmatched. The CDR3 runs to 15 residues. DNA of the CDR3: TGCAGTGCTAGTGGTACGGGGACAGAGAAGGTTGGCTACACCTTC. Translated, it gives CSASGTGTEKVGYTF.

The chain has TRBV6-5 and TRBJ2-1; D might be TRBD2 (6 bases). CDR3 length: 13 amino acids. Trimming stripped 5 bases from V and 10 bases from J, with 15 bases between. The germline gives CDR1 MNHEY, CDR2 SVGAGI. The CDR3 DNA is TGTGCCAGCAGTCCTAGGCGGGAATACGAGCAGTTCTTC. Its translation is CASSPRREYEQFF.

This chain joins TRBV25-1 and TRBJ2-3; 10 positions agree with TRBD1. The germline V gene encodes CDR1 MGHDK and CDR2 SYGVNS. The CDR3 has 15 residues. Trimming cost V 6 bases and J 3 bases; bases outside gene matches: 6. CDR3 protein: CASRLTGGATDTQYF. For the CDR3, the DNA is TGTGCCAGCAGATTGACAGGGGGCGCGACAGATACGCAGTATTTT.

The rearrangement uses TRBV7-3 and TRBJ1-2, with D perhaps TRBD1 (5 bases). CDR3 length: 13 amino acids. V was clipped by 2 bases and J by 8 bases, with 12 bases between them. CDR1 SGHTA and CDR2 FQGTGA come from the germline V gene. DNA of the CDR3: TGTGCCAGCAGCTTAGCAGGGCTGGAGGGCTACACCTTC. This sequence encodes CASSLAGLEGYTF.

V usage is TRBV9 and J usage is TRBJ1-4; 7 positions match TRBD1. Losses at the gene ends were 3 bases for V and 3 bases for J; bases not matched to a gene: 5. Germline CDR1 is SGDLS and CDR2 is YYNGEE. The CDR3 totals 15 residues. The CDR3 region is CASSAWTGSNEKLFF. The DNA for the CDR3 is TGTGCCAGCAGCGCCTGGACAGGTTCTAATGAAAAACTGTTTTTT.